Shown below are 32 T cell receptor beta chains from a single sample sequenced in a study of blood T cells in healthy people across ages. With a J-beta primer mix and a sample-barcoded 5' primer, a second PCR ran 7 to 11 cycles. One entry per CDR3 protein, called by TCRdb with MiXCR from the 5' RACE reads. Of some 1,000,000 distinct CDR3 sequences detected, 20% to 25% appear once; the ten largest clones hold around 0.75%. This sample was also put to use in a study of T cells of mothers and their children.

The sequenced sample was blood. Every receptor here comes from a girl aged 2 to 10 in good health.

This sequence joins TRBV6-5 and TRBJ1-2; D is uncertain. V lost 4 bases, J lost 2 bases, and 23 bases lay in between. There are 18 residues in the CDR3. The germline gives CDR1 MNHEY, CDR2 SVGAGI. As DNA, the CDR3 is TGTGCCAGCAGTTTAACCTACGTAATTGGTGTCGGCAACTATGGCTACACCTTC. This encodes CASSLTYVIGVGNYGYTF.

The chain uses TRBV29-1 and TRBJ2-3, with D tentatively TRBD1 (6 bases). The ends were cut back, 7 bases at V and 6 bases at J, with 20 bases in the middle. This CDR3 comprises 14 residues. Germline assignment: CDR1 SQVTM and CDR2 ANQGSEA. As DNA, the CDR3 is TGCAGCGGTCGAGGGACACTTTTTTCGGATACGCAGTATTTT. This translates into CSGRGTLFSDTQYF.

The chain carries TRBV7-3 and TRBJ2-3; TRBD2 might be the D (5 bases). This CDR3 has 15 amino acids. V was clipped by 2 bases and J by 2 bases, with 11 bases between them. CDR1 and CDR2 (germline): SGHTA, FQGTGA. The CDR3 coding sequence is TGTGCCAGCAGCTTAGGAGGATGGGACACAGATACGCAGTATTTT. Protein sequence: CASSLGGWDTDTQYF.

The V gene is TRBV4-3, the J gene TRBJ2-5; 9 nucleotides agree with TRBD2. Unmatched junction bases numbered 17, after V lost 4 bases and J lost 8 bases. The CDR3 runs to 17 residues. Germline values: CDR1 LGHNA, CDR2 YSLEER. CDR3 residues: CASSLNSGGLSGDTQYF. The CDR3 region has the DNA TGCGCCAGCAGCCTAAATAGCGGGGGCCTTTCGGGGGACACCCAGTACTTC.

This chain links TRBV7-8 with TRBJ1-5, with 8 nucleotides matching TRBD1. Germline CDR1 SGHVS, CDR2 FQNEAQ. J was trimmed by 5 bases and V by 4 bases; bases with no gene match: 7. The CDR3 is made up of 15 amino acids. Here the CDR3 reads CASSSLGTGDQPQHF. CDR3 bases: TGTGCCAGCAGCTCCCTCGGGACAGGAGATCAGCCCCAGCATTTT.

This clonotype appeared a few times. J is TRBJ2-3 and V is TRBV6-1; D remains unclear. Germline CDR1 reads MNHNS; CDR2 reads SASEGT. The CDR3 loop spans 13 amino acids. Trimming stripped 6 bases from V and 2 bases from J, with 9 bases between. The CDR3, as DNA: TGTGCCAGCAGGGAATTGAACACAGATACGCAGTATTTT. It specifies CASRELNTDTQYF.

V and J are TRBV7-2 and TRBJ2-1; D uncertain. The CDR3 totals 12 residues. Trimming removed 7 bases at V and 4 bases at J, with 8 bases between. The V gene's germline CDR1 is SGHTA and CDR2 FQGNSA. CDR3 residues: CASNFGYNEQFF. The CDR3 bases are TGTGCCAGCAACTTCGGGTACAATGAGCAGTTCTTC.

This clonotype occurred a few times. The rearrangement uses TRBV7-2 and TRBJ1-4; D may be TRBD1 (5 bases). V gave up 5 bases and J gave up 10 bases, with 17 bases separating them. Per the germline V gene, CDR1 is SGHTA and CDR2 is FQGNSA. This CDR3 is 14 amino acids long. The CDR3 loop is CASSLTPRGGKLFF. The CDR3 DNA reads as TGTGCCAGCAGCCTAACCCCTAGGGGAGGAAAACTGTTTTTT.

In nucleotides, the CDR3 is TGCAGTGCTAGAGATCTGCTAGCGGAAAGCACAGATACGCAGTATTTT. It translates to CSARDLLAESTDTQYF. The chain couples TRBV20-1 to TRBJ2-3; TRBD2 agrees at 7 bases. Germline CDR1 reads DFQATT; CDR2 reads SNEGSKA (reference sequence). There are 16 residues in the CDR3. The ends lost 0 bases at V and 0 bases at J; junction bases unmatched: 6.

The chain employs TRBV27 and TRBJ1-5; D unresolved. The CDR3 is 14 amino acids. From germline, CDR1 is MNHEY and CDR2 SMNVEV (reference sequence). Trimming pared 2 bases from V and 3 bases from J, leaving 8 bases between. CDR3 nucleotide sequence: TGTGCCAGCAGTTTAAGTTTTCTCAATCAGCCCCAGCATTTT. Translation: CASSLSFLNQPQHF.

This chain connects TRBV19 to TRBJ2-5; 14 bases are a match to TRBD2. The end of the DNA is better explained by TRBJ2-7, so the J call may be wrong. The CDR3 is 13 residues long. The germline gives CDR1 LNHDA, CDR2 SQIVND (reference sequence). CDR3 loop: CASGTSGSNEQYF. The CDR3 nucleotides are TGTGCCAGTGGGACTAGCGGGAGCAACGAGCAGTACTTC.

A few counts support this clonotype. J is TRBJ2-5 and V is TRBV7-9; 9 nucleotides match TRBD1. The CDR3 is 15 amino acids. Germline trimming cut 5 bases from V and 4 bases from J; bases unmatched to any gene: 8. Looked up from germline, CDR1 is SEHNR and CDR2 is FQNEAQ (reference sequence). CDR3 nucleotides: TGTGCCAGCAGCCACCGGGACAGGGATCGAGAGACCCAGTACTTC. Translating it yields CASSHRDRDRETQYF.

V and J are TRBV7-9 and TRBJ2-4, with 8 bases that match TRBD2. In germline, CDR1 is SEHNR, CDR2 FQNEAQ (reference sequence). The trim removed 5 bases at V and 4 bases at J, leaving 7 bases unmatched. The CDR3 extends over 15 amino acids. The CDR3: CASSAGLAAKNIQYF. CDR3 coding DNA: TGTGCCAGCAGCGCAGGACTAGCTGCAAAAAACATTCAGTACTTC.

This clonotype was seen a handful of times. The chain has TRBV7-9 and TRBJ2-2; a weak D match, TRBD1 (5 bases). The V end was cut by 3 bases, the J end by 4 bases, with 9 bases between. Per the germline V gene, CDR1 is SEHNR and CDR2 is FQNEAQ (reference sequence). CDR3 length: 14 residues. The CDR3 DNA reads TGTGCCAGCAGCTTCAGACAGATCACCGGGGAGCTGTTTTTT. This encodes CASSFRQITGELFF.

This clonotype was detected a few times. The rearrangement uses TRBV7-2 and TRBJ2-2; 7 nucleotides line up with TRBD1. The germline V gene has CDR1 SGHTA and CDR2 FQGNSA. Trimming at V came to 6 bases and at J to 0 bases, leaving 10 bases not matched to a gene. The CDR3 has 17 amino acids. The CDR3 DNA sequence: TGTGCCAGCAGTAATACAGGGGTCTACGCGAACACCGGGGAGCTGTTTTTT. This codes for CASSNTGVYANTGELFF.

The rearrangement links TRBV29-1 to TRBJ1-1; D is undetermined. Germline lookup yields CDR1 SQVTM and CDR2 ANQGSEA. This CDR3 has 15 residues. V was pared by 1 base and J by 0 bases, with 12 bases between. This chain's CDR3 is CSVEGWSNMNTEAFF. The CDR3 DNA reads as TGCAGCGTTGAAGGGTGGAGTAACATGAACACTGAAGCTTTCTTT.

The chain employs TRBV5-1 and TRBJ1-3; 7 bases match TRBD1. The CDR3 totals 16 residues. Germline CDR1 reads SGHRS; CDR2 reads YFSETQ. V lost 3 bases and J lost 0; bases outside the gene matches: 6. CDR3 nucleotides: TGCGCCAGCAGCTCCTCCACAGGGGCCTCTGGAAACACCATATATTTT. Its protein is CASSSSTGASGNTIYF.

The V gene is TRBV6-1, the J gene TRBJ2-3; D gene unclear. Trimming removed 0 bases at V and 10 bases at J, with 11 bases between. The CDR3 has 13 amino acids. Germline values: CDR1 MNHNS, CDR2 SASEGT. The CDR3 sequence is CASSEALLRAQYF. CDR3 in DNA: TGTGCCAGCAGTGAAGCACTACTACGAGCGCAGTATTTT.

In its sample, this clonotype was seen a few times. An end of the junction does not agree with germline; a read error may underlie this. For the CDR3, the DNA is TGTGTTAGTGGTTTGGTACCCGGGACAGGGTATCCCAATGAGCAGTTCTTC. This encodes CVSGLVPGTGYPNEQFF. The chain is built from TRBV12-5 and TRBJ2-1, with 9 bases lining up with TRBD1. Germline lookup yields CDR1 LGHNT and CDR2 FRNRAP. There are 17 residues in the CDR3.

This clonotype turned up a few times. The chain joins TRBV29-1 to TRBJ2-1; perhaps TRBD1 as D (5 bases). Gene TRBJ2-7 matches the end of the DNA better, so the J call may be wrong. Germline lookup yields CDR1 SQVTM and CDR2 ANQGSEA. The CDR3 sequence is 12 residues long. The CDR3 coding sequence is TGCAGCGTTGATCCAGGGAACGACGAGCAGTACTTC. This codes for CSVDPGNDEQYF.

This clonotype was picked up a small number of times. The chain has TRBV2 and TRBJ2-5; TRBD1 agrees at 8 bases. Per germline, CDR1 SNHLY and CDR2 FYNNEI. CDR3 length equals 14 residues. V shed 4 bases and J 5 bases; nucleotides not matched to a gene: 6. This CDR3 reads CASSAMWTGETQYF. The CDR3 DNA reads TGTGCCAGCAGTGCTATGTGGACAGGGGAGACCCAGTACTTC. Complete variable domain (other parts from reference TRBV2 and TRBJ2-5): EPEVTQTPSHQVTQMGQEVILRCVPISNHLYFYWYRQILGQKVEFLVSFYNNEISEKSEIFDDQFSVERPDGSNFTLKIRSTKLEDSAMYFCASSAMWTGETQYFGPGTRLLVL.

The chain couples TRBV10-3 to TRBJ2-1, with 7 bases matching TRBD2. The J call may be wrong; the DNA end is better matched by TRBJ2-5. This CDR3 region has 13 residues. Germline V gene lookup returns CDR1 ENHRY and CDR2 SYGVKD. The CDR3 here is CAISRAGDETQYF. The CDR3 DNA reads as TGTGCCATCTCCCGGGCGGGAGATGAGACCCAGTACTTC.

This clonotype was seen more than once but under ten times. The chain recombines TRBV14 with TRBJ2-7, with 9 bases lining up with TRBD1. V gave up 0 bases and J gave up 2 bases; unmatched junction bases: 2. The CDR3 is 15 residues long. CDR1 and CDR2 from the germline V gene are SGHDN and FVKESK. The CDR3 DNA is TGTGCCAGCAGCCAAGACAACAGGGGGCCCTACGAGCAGTACTTC. Amino acid sequence: CASSQDNRGPYEQYF.

This clonotype was picked up a small number of times. The gene calls are TRBV24-1 and TRBJ1-5, with D hard to call. The CDR3 runs 14 residues. V was shortened by 4 bases and J by 3 bases, with 9 bases between the two germline ends. Germline V gene data show CDR1 as KGHDR and CDR2 as SFDVKD. The chain's CDR3 is CATSDHSSNQPQHF. The CDR3 nucleotides read TGTGCCACCAGTGACCACTCCTCCAATCAGCCCCAGCATTTT.

This clonotype came up a few times. The V gene is TRBV4-1, the J gene TRBJ1-4, with 7 bases aligning to TRBD1. CDR1 is MGHRA, CDR2 YSYEKL, per germline. Unmatched junction bases numbered 5, after V lost 3 bases and J lost 7 bases. The CDR3 consists of 14 residues. For the CDR3, the DNA is TGCGCCAGCAGCCAGCAGGGGGTTAGTGAAAAACTGTTTTTT. Translation: CASSQQGVSEKLFF.

The chain couples TRBV20-1 to TRBJ2-7, with TRBD2 as a possible D gene (7 bases). Trimming cost V 6 bases and J 7 bases, with 16 bases left between them. CDR3 length: 12 residues. Germline V gene lookup returns CDR1 DFQATT and CDR2 SNEGSKA (reference sequence). Here the CDR3 DNA reads TGCAGTGCCCGGACAGCGCGGGGGGAGCAGTACTTC. This encodes CSARTARGEQYF.

This clonotype was picked up a small number of times. The DNA for the CDR3 is TGTGCCAGCAGCCTATATCTTCCAGGGGGCGAGACCCAGTACTTC. Its protein is CASSLYLPGGETQYF. The chain uses TRBV5-5 and TRBJ2-5, with 8 bases aligning to TRBD1. This CDR3 has 15 residues. With V trimmed by 4 bases and J by 5 bases, 10 bases remained unmatched. In germline, CDR1 is SGHKS, CDR2 YYEKEE (reference sequence).

The rearrangement links TRBV7-9 to TRBJ1-1; D is unclear. V was shortened by 2 bases and J by 1 base, with 17 bases between the two germline ends. From germline, CDR1 is SEHNR and CDR2 FQNEAQ (reference sequence). The CDR3 consists of 17 residues. CDR3 nucleotide sequence: TGTGCCAGCAGCTTACGAATTTCGGGTTTGGAGAACACTGAAGCTTTCTTT. Translated: CASSLRISGLENTEAFF. The full variable domain, its missing parts supplied by reference TRBV7-9 and TRBJ1-1, is DTGVSQNPRHKITKRGQNVTFRCDPISEHNRLYWYRQTLGQGPEFLTYFQNEAQLEKSRLLSDRFSAERPKGSFSTLEIQRTEQGDSAMYLCASSLRISGLENTEAFFGQGTRLTVV.

The rearrangement links TRBV25-1 to TRBJ2-1; D not resolved. The germline gives CDR1 MGHDK, CDR2 SYGVNS. This CDR3 is 14 amino acids long. V shed 0 bases and J shed 3 bases, with 6 bases lying between them. CDR3 in DNA: TGTGCCAGCAGTGAATATGGGGACTACAATGAGCAGTTCTTC. This encodes CASSEYGDYNEQFF.

This clonotype was seen a few times. The chain combines TRBV12-5 with TRBJ1-1; weak D call: TRBD1 (6 bases). CDR3 length equals 19 residues. Deletions cut 6 bases from V and 0 bases from J, with 26 bases between. Looked up from germline, CDR1 is LGHNT and CDR2 is FRNRAP. The CDR3 DNA sequence: TGTGCTAGTGGCCCTAATTATGGACGACAGGATTACTTGAACACTGAAGCTTTCTTT. Amino acids: CASGPNYGRQDYLNTEAFF.

The CDR3 nucleotides are TGTGCCAGCAGTTTTAGGGGGGGGTCTGGGCAGTTCTTC. Translating it yields CASSFRGGSGQFF. This chain joins TRBV28 and TRBJ2-7, with a weak D call TRBD2 (7 bases). The J call is uncertain, as TRBJ2-1 better fits the DNA end. This CDR3 has 13 residues. Germline CDR1 is MDHEN and CDR2 is SYDVKM.

This rearrangement joins TRBV7-2 to TRBJ2-5; 10 nucleotides match TRBD2. The junction had 8 bases not matched to a gene; V was cut back by 3 bases and J by 1 base. CDR1 and CDR2 (germline): SGHTA, FQGNSA. The CDR3 runs to 17 residues. The CDR3 DNA reads TGTGCCAGCAGCTTCAAGGCTAGCGGGGGACTCCAAGAGACCCAGTACTTC. Residues: CASSFKASGGLQETQYF. The entire variable domain, with the rest obtained from reference TRBV7-2 and TRBJ2-5, is as follows: GAGVSQSPSNKVTEKGKDVELRCDPISGHTALYWYRQSLGQGLEFLIYFQGNSAPDKSGLPSDRFSAERTGGSVSTLTIQRTQQEDSAVYLCASSFKASGGLQETQYFGPGTRLLVL.